This T cell receptor (beta chain) was recovered during a study of T cell responses to AZD1222 COVID-19 vaccine. Study-wide points: Donors, mostly white British, included more females; clonal diversity was possibly underestimated. The study reported that nearly half of spike-specific TCRs target unmutated variant regions.

To note about this clone: Its antigen is as yet unknown.

The data were produced by immunoSEQ multiplex PCR, yet TCRdb's version contains in-frame clones alone and is incomplete. This table has approximately 110,000 clones, approximately 85% appearing once. The CDR3 extends over 15 amino acids. The germline V gene encodes CDR1 MNHEY and CDR2 SVGAGI. The V end lost 2 bases, the J end lost 1 base, and 9 bases lay between the germline ends. The sample in question was peripheral blood, obtained on day 0 of AZD1222 vaccination. This chain joins TRBV6-5 and TRBJ2-1; D is uncertain. The clonotype originates from an adult in good health. The CDR3 loop reads CASSYGIRSYNEQFF. In nucleotides, the CDR3 is TGTGCCAGCAGTTACGGGATTAGGTCCTACAATGAGCAGTTCTTC.